These 26 T cell receptor beta chains were all obtained from the same sample, sequenced in a study of technical replicates of blood from a few donors. Data came from immunoSEQ multiplex PCR; TCRdb stores just in-frame clones and leaves some out. The table has some 87,000 clones, about nine tenths seen once. Sequencing input: T cells isolated from PBMCs. The source of these receptors is a human donor in good health.

The rearrangement links TRBV6-4 to TRBJ1-2; 8 bases align to TRBD1. Trimming took 5 bases from V and 4 from J; bases not matched to a gene: 9. CDR3 size: 15 residues. Germline V CDR1 and CDR2: MRHNA, SNTAGT. The CDR3 sequence: CASSPQGAGSYGYTF. DNA for the CDR3: TGTGCCAGCAGTCCCCAGGGGGCCGGGTCCTATGGCTACACCTTC.

The chain uses TRBV6-5 and TRBJ2-2; D perhaps matches TRBD1 (6 bases). CDR1 and CDR2 from the germline V gene are MNHEY and SVGAGI. The CDR3 spans 15 residues. Trimming left V 7 bases short and J 4 bases short, with 16 bases between. The CDR3 sequence is CASTERQVSTGELFF. The CDR3 DNA reads TGTGCCAGCACCGAGAGACAGGTTTCCACCGGGGAGCTGTTTTTT.

The genes are TRBV27 and TRBJ1-5, with a possible D match to TRBD1 (5 bases). CDR1 MNHEY and CDR2 SMNVEV come from the germline V gene (reference sequence). V lost 1 base, J lost 7 bases, and 14 bases lay in between. CDR3 length equals 15 residues. This CDR3 reads CASSLWGGIRQPQHF. The CDR3, as DNA: TGTGCCAGCAGTTTATGGGGGGGGATTCGGCAGCCCCAGCATTTT.

This clone showed up just once. Written as DNA, the CDR3 is TGTGCCACCGGAGTGACAGGGGGTTCCAATCAGCCCCAGCATTTT. Encoded protein: CATGVTGGSNQPQHF. The V call is TRBV7-2, the J call TRBJ1-5; 9 bases agree with TRBD1. J lost 3 bases, V lost 10 bases, and 10 bases had no gene match. Germline-derived CDR1 and CDR2 are SGHTA and FQGNSA. The CDR3 runs 15 residues. Full variable domain (rest looked up from reference TRBV7-2 and TRBJ1-5): GAGVSQSPSNKVTEKGKDVELRCDPISGHTALYWYRQSLGQGLEFLIYFQGNSAPDKSGLPSDRFSAERTGGSVSTLTIQRTQQEDSAVYLCATGVTGGSNQPQHFGDGTRLSIL.

The J gene is TRBJ2-5, the V gene TRBV29-1, with 15 nucleotides matching TRBD2. The V gene's germline CDR1 is SQVTM and CDR2 ANQGSEA. Losses at the gene ends were 6 bases for V and 0 bases for J; bases not matched to a gene: 5. The CDR3 runs to 16 residues. The CDR3 spells CSVDGLAGGYQETQYF. The DNA of the CDR3 is TGCAGCGTCGATGGACTAGCGGGAGGGTACCAAGAGACCCAGTACTTC.

In this sample, this clone turned up a few times. This chain links TRBV19 with TRBJ1-4, with D maybe TRBD1 (6 bases). The germline V gene encodes CDR1 LNHDA and CDR2 SQIVND (reference sequence). The V and J ends lost 8 bases and 5 bases respectively, with 12 bases between them. This CDR3 spans 13 amino acids. CDR3 in DNA: TGTGCCAGTTCACAGGGCGTGAATGAAAAACTGTTTTTT. Its protein product is CASSQGVNEKLFF.

This rearrangement joins TRBV7-9 to TRBJ1-1; D perhaps matches TRBD1 (5 bases). V was shortened by 7 bases and J by 7 bases, with 19 bases between the two germline ends. The CDR3 is made up of 14 amino acids. Germline CDR1 and CDR2: SEHNR and FQNEAQ (reference sequence). The CDR3 loop reads CASTYLYPGLEAFF. CDR3 in DNA: TGTGCCAGCACCTACCTATACCCGGGACTTGAAGCTTTCTTT.

The chain is built from TRBV4-3 and TRBJ1-2; 11 positions agree with TRBD1. V dropped 3 bases and J dropped 6; count of bases not matched to a gene: 9. There are 16 residues in the CDR3. Per germline, CDR1 LGHNA and CDR2 YSLEER. The CDR3 is CASSHPEGQGVNGYTF. The CDR3 coding sequence is TGCGCCAGCAGCCACCCAGAGGGACAGGGGGTTAATGGCTACACCTTC.

The rearrangement joins TRBV5-1 to TRBJ2-7, with a weak D call TRBD1 (6 bases). The germline V and J ends were trimmed by 4 bases and 3 bases, with 17 bases remaining between them. The germline CDR1 and CDR2 sequences are SGHRS and YFSETQ. The CDR3 spans 15 residues. The CDR3 is CASSPTWGPGYEQYF. Here the CDR3 DNA reads TGCGCCAGCAGCCCTACCTGGGGGCCGGGCTACGAGCAGTACTTC.

The chain carries TRBV30 and TRBJ2-7; TRBD2 matches at 7 bases. CDR3 length: 14 amino acids. J lost 1 base, V lost 4 bases, and 7 bases had no gene match. Germline CDR1 is GTSNPN and CDR2 is SVGIG (reference sequence). The CDR3: CAWTYERDSYEQYF. For the CDR3, the DNA is TGTGCCTGGACGTACGAGCGGGATTCCTACGAGCAGTACTTC.

The V gene is TRBV18, the J gene TRBJ2-7; perhaps TRBD2 as D (6 bases). Per germline, CDR1 KGHSH and CDR2 LQKENI. V gave up 6 bases and J gave up 0 bases, with 12 bases separating them. The CDR3 length is 14 residues. The CDR3 DNA reads TGTGCCAGCTCCCCTAGCGTGACCTCCTACGAGCAGTACTTC. Amino acids: CASSPSVTSYEQYF.

The rearrangement joins TRBV10-2 to TRBJ2-3, with 9 bases fitting TRBD2. Trimming removed 2 bases from V and 4 bases from J; junction bases left unmatched: 19. The CDR3 contains 20 residues. CDR1 is WSHSY, CDR2 SAAADI, per germline. The CDR3 here is CASSEPMGDSPSGVADTQYF. The CDR3 DNA follows: TGCGCCAGCAGTGAGCCGATGGGGGATTCTCCTAGCGGGGTTGCAGATACGCAGTATTTT.

The chain uses TRBV29-1 and TRBJ2-7; D perhaps matches TRBD2 (7 bases). The length of the CDR3 is 16 residues. V dropped 1 base and J dropped 6 bases, with 22 bases sitting between them. Germline loops: CDR1 SQVTM, CDR2 ANQGSEA. CDR3 sequence (DNA): TGCAGCGTTGAAGCCGGTCGAGGGAGGGGGTTGTTCGAGCAGTACTTC. Residues: CSVEAGRGRGLFEQYF.

This sequence joins TRBV29-1 and TRBJ2-1; 9 bases map to TRBD2. The V gene's germline CDR1 is SQVTM and CDR2 ANQGSEA. The CDR3 is 16 residues long. V was pared by 8 bases and J by 1 base, with 12 bases of the junction left unmatched. This CDR3 reads CSSKSTSGLSYNEQFF. For the CDR3, the DNA is TGCAGCTCCAAGAGTACTAGCGGGTTGTCCTACAATGAGCAGTTCTTC.

The chain combines TRBV27 with TRBJ1-5; 8 nucleotides agree with TRBD1. In germline, CDR1 is MNHEY, CDR2 SMNVEV (reference sequence). J lost 2 bases, V lost 6 bases, and 3 bases had no gene match. There are 14 residues in the CDR3. The DNA of the CDR3 is TGTGCCAGCAGGACGACAGGGGGCAATCAGCCCCAGCATTTT. Protein sequence: CASRTTGGNQPQHF.

This clone was counted a single time. CDR3 protein: CASSFGQVEYGYTF. In nucleotides, the CDR3 is TGTGCCAGCAGCTTTGGACAGGTGGAGTATGGCTACACCTTC. The V and J genes are TRBV7-9 and TRBJ1-2; 7 bases agree with TRBD1. Germline V gives CDR1 SEHNR, CDR2 FQNEAQ (reference sequence). J lost 5 bases, V lost 3 bases, and 6 bases had no gene match. This CDR3 region has 14 residues.

The rearrangement joins TRBV7-3 to TRBJ2-6; 8 bases are shared with TRBD1. This CDR3 comprises 18 residues. The V gene's germline CDR1 is SGHTA and CDR2 FQGTGA. V lost 2 bases and J lost 4; bases outside the gene matches: 10. The CDR3 coding sequence is TGTGCCAGCAGCTTATTGATTCAGGGGGCGGAGGGGGCCAACGTCCTGACTTTC. Protein: CASSLLIQGAEGANVLTF.

The CDR3 protein is CASSQVWRAEGFDTQYF. CDR3 bases: TGTGCCAGCAGCCAAGTTTGGAGGGCTGAGGGCTTTGATACGCAGTATTTT. The V gene is TRBV14, the J gene TRBJ2-3; tentative D call: TRBD2 (6 bases). The V and J ends lost 1 base and 6 bases respectively, with 20 bases between them. The germline V gene has CDR1 SGHDN and CDR2 FVKESK. This CDR3 has 17 residues.

The rearrangement joins TRBV29-1 to TRBJ2-1; 9 bases match TRBD1. Germline CDR1 reads SQVTM; CDR2 reads ANQGSEA. The V segment lost 4 bases and the J segment 2 bases; nucleotides outside the gene matches: 6. CDR3 size: 15 residues. CDR3 amino acids: CSVATGTGTYNEQFF. The CDR3 region has the DNA TGCAGCGTTGCGACCGGGACAGGGACCTACAATGAGCAGTTCTTC.

This chain uses TRBV7-8 with TRBJ2-7; 9 nucleotides align to TRBD1. Germline V gene data show CDR1 as SGHVS and CDR2 as FQNEAQ. The CDR3 is 15 residues long. Trimming removed 5 bases from V and 3 bases from J; junction bases left unmatched: 8. The CDR3 coding sequence is TGTGCCAGCAGCCTCCCGGGACAGGGATACTACGAGCAGTACTTC. This sequence encodes CASSLPGQGYYEQYF.

The V call is TRBV29-1, the J call TRBJ2-7; TRBD1 matches at 7 bases. The junction had 8 bases not matched to a gene; V was cut back by 6 bases and J by 0 bases. This CDR3 is 14 amino acids long. CDR1 is SQVTM, CDR2 ANQGSEA, per germline. CDR3 in DNA: TGCAGCGTGCCCGACAGGGAAAACTCCTACGAGCAGTACTTC. This sequence encodes CSVPDRENSYEQYF.

For the CDR3, the DNA is TGTGCCTGGAGTAGGATTTGGGACAGCGGCGAAAAACTGTTTTTT. As protein: CAWSRIWDSGEKLFF. The rearrangement joins TRBV30 to TRBJ1-4, with 7 nucleotides matching TRBD1. With V trimmed by 2 bases and J by 8 bases, 11 bases remained unmatched. The germline CDR1 and CDR2 sequences are GTSNPN and SVGIG (reference sequence). CDR3 size: 15 residues.

The V call is TRBV6-6, the J call TRBJ2-7; 8 bases agree with TRBD1. CDR1 and CDR2 from the germline V gene are MNHNY and SVGAGI (reference sequence). V lost 2 bases to trimming and J lost 3 bases; unmatched junction nucleotides: 3. The CDR3 totals 14 residues. The CDR3 DNA follows: TGTGCCAGCAGTTACGGACAGGGTGGCTACGAGCAGTACTTC. This translates into CASSYGQGGYEQYF.

This clone was observed once. DNA of the CDR3: TGTGCCAGCACAAACTCTCGGTGGTCTCGCACTGAAGCTTTCTTT. Translating gives CASTNSRWSRTEAFF. V gene TRBV5-4 combines with J gene TRBJ1-1; D ambiguous. V lost 6 bases, J lost 4 bases, and 19 bases lay in between. The CDR3 contains 15 residues. From germline, CDR1 is SGHNT and CDR2 YYREEE (reference sequence).

The rearrangement links TRBV11-2 to TRBJ2-7; 7 bases line up with TRBD2. This CDR3 region has 15 residues. Germline CDR1 reads SGHAT; CDR2 reads FQNNGV. The V segment lost 3 bases and the J segment 0 bases; nucleotides outside the gene matches: 5. In nucleotides, the CDR3 is TGTGCCAGCAGCTTCGGTGGCGGGAGCTCCTACGAGCAGTACTTC. Amino acids: CASSFGGGSSYEQYF.

This chain uses TRBV7-2 with TRBJ1-1, with no clear D. V lost 1 base, J lost 4 bases, and 7 bases lay in between. The CDR3 covers 13 residues. Germline V gives CDR1 SGHTA, CDR2 FQGNSA. CDR3: CASSLDPGTEAFF. Here the CDR3 DNA reads TGTGCCAGCAGCTTAGATCCGGGCACTGAAGCTTTCTTT.